These T cell receptor beta chains were read from a single sample in a study of blood T cell repertoires in COVID-19. Using immunoSEQ multiplex PCR, the repertoire was profiled, and TCRdb retains in-frame clones only, with some absent. The repertoire holds tens of thousands of clones, with roughly four fifths as singletons. Sequencing input: peripheral blood. The receptors derive from a woman of 80 years or more with acute or convalescent COVID-19. Each CDR3 is given with its conserved first and last residue. Clone size, where shown, is once, few, many, or a class for clones that have expanded.

NA	TRBV3-1/TRBV3-2	TRBJ2-7	CASSLSGGSYEQYF
NA	TRBV10-3	TRBJ1-2	CAISESAGDYGYTF
once	TRBV23-1	TRBJ1-4	CASSQETGRREKLFF
NA	TRBV4-1	TRBJ1-5	CASSPISRTGTQPQHF
NA	TRBV5-5	TRBJ2-5	CASSLATEETQYF
NA	TRBV27	TRBJ1-6	CASRGTGTGNSPLHF
NA	TRBV6-5	TRBJ2-6	CASGGVSGANVLTF
NA	TRBV15	TRBJ2-3	CATSRDLQQTDTQYF
NA	TRBV5-1	TRBJ2-1	CASSLEGVEQFF
NA	TRBV5-8	TRBJ1-2	CASSRGQVGYTF
NA	TRBV6-2/TRBV6-3	TRBJ2-5	CASSYAHRTQETQYF
few	TRBV7-9	TRBJ1-2	CASSALLGGALWNYGYTF
NA	TRBV11-2	TRBJ1-5	CASSFSLNDQPQHF
NA	TRBV12-3/TRBV12-4	TRBJ2-1	CASSLRNEQFF
many	TRBV7-9	TRBJ2-7	CASSTGGTGVNEQYF
NA	TRBV7-2	TRBJ2-7	CASSGQGGAYEQYF
NA	TRBV3-1/TRBV3-2	TRBJ2-5	CASSPGGTQYF
NA	TRBV5-1	TRBJ1-3	CASSVREPGNTIYF
few	TRBV3-1/TRBV3-2	TRBJ1-5	CASSQVRDTNQPQHF
NA	TRBV9	TRBJ1-3	CASSARMGAGGNTIYF
NA	TRBV28	TRBJ2-1	CASSLGLAGGLAQFF
NA	TRBV7-2	TRBJ2-2	CASSPQGTGELFF
NA	TRBV3-1/TRBV3-2	TRBJ2-2	CASSQGSGAVNTGELFF
NA	TRBV28	TRBJ1-5	CASSFLLRVPQHF